This TCR beta chain appears in the sequencing data of a study of T cells in Graves' hyperthyroidism and ophthalmopathy. A patient was excluded if there was uncontrolled infection, other autoimmune disease, pregnancy or lactation. The V gene lost 3 bases and the J gene lost 0 bases, with 4 bases spanning the gap. The CDR3 is 13 residues long. Germline lookup yields CDR1 SGHRS and CDR2 YFSETQ. The investigators amplified TCR beta CDR3 regions from RNA transcripts. Initially, a first-round RT-PCR of the TCR CDR3 employed the HTBI primer set. In TCRdb, the multiplex PCR reads were re-called with MiXCR into one record per CDR3 protein. Of roughly 550,000 distinct CDR3 sequences listed, around 15% are singletons.

This rearrangement joins TRBV5-1 to TRBJ2-1; D ambiguous. The TCR comes from a woman aged 30 to 39 with Graves' ophthalmopathy. What was sequenced was blood. The CDR3 nucleotides read TGCGCCAGCAGCTCCCGCTCCTACAATGAGCAGTTCTTC. Protein product: CASSSRSYNEQFF.